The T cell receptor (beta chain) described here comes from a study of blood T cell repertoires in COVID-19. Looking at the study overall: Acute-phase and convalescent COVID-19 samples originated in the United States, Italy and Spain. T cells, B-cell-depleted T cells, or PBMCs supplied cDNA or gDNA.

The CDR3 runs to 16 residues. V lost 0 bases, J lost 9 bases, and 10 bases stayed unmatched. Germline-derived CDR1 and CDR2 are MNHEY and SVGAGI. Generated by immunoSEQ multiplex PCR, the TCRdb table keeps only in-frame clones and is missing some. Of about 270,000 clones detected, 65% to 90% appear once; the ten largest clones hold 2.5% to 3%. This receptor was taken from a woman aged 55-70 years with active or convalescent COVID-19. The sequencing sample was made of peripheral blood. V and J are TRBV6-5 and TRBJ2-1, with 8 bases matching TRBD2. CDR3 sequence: CASSYSSQRGSGEQFF. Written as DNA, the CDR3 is TGTGCCAGCAGTTACTCGTCCCAGCGGGGGTCGGGTGAGCAGTTCTTC.